Reported below is one TCR beta chain. It was with a sample-barcoded 5' primer and a J-beta primer mix that a second PCR of roughly 7 to 12 cycles was run. TCRdb independently ran MiXCR on the 5' RACE reads; one entry per CDR3 protein. The sample includes under 1 million distinct CDR3 sequences, around 45% seen only once; the top ten take approximately 20%. The sample belongs to a study of blood T cells in healthy people across ages. Germline V gene sequence: CDR1 SGHNT, CDR2 YYREEE (reference sequence). V lost 0 bases and J lost 0, with 12 bases in between. The CDR3 consists of 16 residues. The gene calls are TRBV5-4 and TRBJ2-5; a possible D gene is TRBD1 (7 bases). The sequence came from a man in his sixties in good health. What was sequenced was blood. CDR3 sequence (DNA): TGTGCCAGCAGCTTGGTGGGGGGACAGAACCAAGAGACCCAGTACTTC. Its translation is CASSLVGGQNQETQYF.